This record concerns one T cell receptor (beta chain) sequence. This sample stems from a study of control samples from healthy donors and cancer patients. Germline V CDR1 and CDR2: SGHTA, FQGNSA. CDR3 length: 14 residues. V lost 5 bases, J lost 2 bases, and 10 bases lay in between. Data came from immunoSEQ multiplex PCR; TCRdb stores just in-frame clones and leaves some out. Of 230,000 or so clones listed, roughly 94% are singletons. This sequence originates from a man aged 50-60 years in good health. The chain is built from TRBV7-2 and TRBJ1-3; D unclear. Sequenced sample: blood. CDR3 in amino acids: CASSQLAPGNTIYF. Here the CDR3 DNA reads TGTGCCAGCAGCCAACTAGCACCTGGAAACACCATATATTTT.